This entry lists 12 T cell receptor beta chains sequenced from one sample in a study of blood T cell repertoires in COVID-19 (dated by TCRdb to 2018 to 2020). Library preparation used the immunoSEQ multiplex PCR assay. In TCRdb, the immuneACCESS table is reduced to in-frame sequences with V and J assigned. These tables do not hold every clone; where another copy was compared, an unresolved V gene accounts for under half, and the others remain unexplained. Present in this sample are some 35,000 clones, approximately 80% of which were seen just once. The ten most abundant clones make up roughly a third of the sample. Sample: peripheral blood. These receptors came from an elderly man with acute or convalescent COVID-19.

The gene calls are TRBV6-1 and TRBJ1-4, with a tentative D call TRBD1 (6 bases). V lost 2 bases and J 4 bases, leaving 11 bases between the germline ends. CDR3 size: 15 residues. Per the germline V gene, CDR1 is MNHNS and CDR2 is SASEGT. In nucleotides, the CDR3 is TGTGCCAGCAGTGAAAGAAGGGGGTTTAATGAAAAACTGTTTTTT. Amino acids: CASSERRGFNEKLFF.

J is TRBJ2-5 and V is TRBV29-1; possibly TRBD1 for D (6 bases). V gave up 7 bases and J gave up 2 bases, with 11 bases separating them. The CDR3 spans 12 residues. Germline CDR1 and CDR2: SQVTM and ANQGSEA. CDR3 region: CSARTDQETQYF. The CDR3 DNA reads TGCAGCGCACGGACAGATCAAGAGACCCAGTACTTC.

This chain connects TRBV30 to TRBJ2-7, with D possibly being TRBD1 (6 bases). The CDR3 totals 12 residues. V was trimmed by 1 base and J by 5 bases, leaving 9 bases between them. Per germline, CDR1 GTSNPN and CDR2 SVGIG (reference sequence). The CDR3: CAWSAYRDEQYF. CDR3 DNA: TGTGCCTGGAGTGCCTACAGGGACGAGCAGTACTTC.

V usage is TRBV7-2 and J usage is TRBJ2-1; 7 bases are a match to TRBD2. Germline CDR1 reads SGHTA; CDR2 reads FQGNSA. With 5 bases clipped from V and 8 bases from J, the junction kept 6 bases outside the gene matches. This CDR3 has 13 residues. Written as DNA, the CDR3 is TGTGCCAGCAGCACCCGAGCGGGATATGAGCAGTTCTTC. Encoded protein: CASSTRAGYEQFF.

This rearrangement joins TRBV15 to TRBJ2-3, with 9 bases fitting TRBD2. V was pared by 4 bases and J by 3 bases, with 8 bases of the junction left unmatched. From germline, CDR1 is LNHNV and CDR2 YYDKDF (reference sequence). The CDR3 contains 16 residues. The CDR3: CATSTPVSGGTDTQYF. Written as DNA, the CDR3 is TGTGCCACCAGCACCCCTGTGAGCGGGGGGACAGATACGCAGTATTTT. Based on the CDR3 plus reference TRBV15 and TRBJ2-3, the full variable domain is DAMVIQNPRYQVTQFGKPVTLSCSQTLNHNVMYWYQQKSSQAPKLLFHYYDKDFNNEADTPDNFQSRRPNTSFCFLDIRSPGLGDTAMYLCATSTPVSGGTDTQYFGPGTRLTVL.

The chain uses TRBV7-8 and TRBJ1-1; 7 nucleotides align to TRBD1. The CDR3 extends over 16 amino acids. With 6 bases clipped from V and 11 bases from J, the junction kept 21 bases outside the gene matches. CDR1 and CDR2 (germline): SGHVS, FQNEAQ. The CDR3 DNA sequence: TGTGCCAGCAGATCCAGTGCCGGGACAGCAGCCTCGGGGGCTTTCTTT. It specifies CASRSSAGTAASGAFF.

This chain joins TRBV18 and TRBJ1-1; D may be TRBD1 (5 bases). Trimming stripped 3 bases from V and 2 bases from J, with 10 bases between. Germline V CDR1 and CDR2: KGHSH, LQKENI. The CDR3 extends over 14 amino acids. The CDR3 spells CASSPAGVNTEAFF. Here the CDR3 DNA reads TGTGCCAGCTCACCGGCGGGGGTTAACACTGAAGCTTTCTTT.

The chain couples TRBV6-2 or TRBV6-3 to TRBJ2-7; the D is unclear. Germline V CDR1 and CDR2: MNHEY, SVGEGT. The V and J ends lost 0 bases and 2 bases respectively, with 14 bases between them. The CDR3 consists of 16 residues. This CDR3 reads CASSYSRSANTYEQYF. CDR3 bases: TGTGCCAGCAGTTACTCGCGAAGCGCCAACACCTACGAGCAGTACTTC.

The chain employs TRBV7-2 and TRBJ2-3; 14 bases are shared with TRBD2. The CDR3 is 18 amino acids. The V gene's germline CDR1 is SGHTA and CDR2 FQGNSA. With V trimmed by 5 bases and J by 0 bases, 7 bases remained unmatched. CDR3 bases: TGTGCCAGCAGCCCAACCGGGACTAGCGGGAGTAGCACAGATACGCAGTATTTT. Protein product: CASSPTGTSGSSTDTQYF.

This rearrangement joins TRBV7-2 to TRBJ2-4; TRBD2 matches 9 bases. The CDR3 extends over 15 amino acids. The germline V gene encodes CDR1 SGHTA and CDR2 FQGNSA. With 2 bases clipped from V and 7 bases from J, the junction kept 6 bases outside the gene matches. CDR3 residues: CASSLLREGFNIQYF. Here the CDR3 DNA reads TGTGCCAGCAGCTTACTGCGGGAGGGGTTTAACATTCAGTACTTC.

This clone was observed once. This chain uses TRBV10-3 with TRBJ2-1; possible D gene TRBD2, 6 bases. Trimming cost V 3 bases and J 5 bases, with 14 bases left between them. CDR1 and CDR2 (germline): ENHRY, SYGVKD. The CDR3 is made up of 15 amino acids. In DNA form, the CDR3 reads TGTGCCATCAGTGAAGGGGCGGGGAGCAACAATGAGCAGTTCTTC. It specifies CAISEGAGSNNEQFF.

The chain links TRBV7-9 to TRBJ2-3, with TRBD2 identical over 12 bases. CDR3 size: 18 residues. Unmatched junction bases numbered 15, after V lost 7 bases and J lost 4 bases. Germline-derived CDR1 and CDR2 are SEHNR and FQNEAQ (reference sequence). CDR3 sequence: CASKVTSGRLAGADTQYF. CDR3 nucleotides: TGTGCCAGCAAAGTGACTAGCGGGAGACTGGCTGGGGCAGATACGCAGTATTTT.